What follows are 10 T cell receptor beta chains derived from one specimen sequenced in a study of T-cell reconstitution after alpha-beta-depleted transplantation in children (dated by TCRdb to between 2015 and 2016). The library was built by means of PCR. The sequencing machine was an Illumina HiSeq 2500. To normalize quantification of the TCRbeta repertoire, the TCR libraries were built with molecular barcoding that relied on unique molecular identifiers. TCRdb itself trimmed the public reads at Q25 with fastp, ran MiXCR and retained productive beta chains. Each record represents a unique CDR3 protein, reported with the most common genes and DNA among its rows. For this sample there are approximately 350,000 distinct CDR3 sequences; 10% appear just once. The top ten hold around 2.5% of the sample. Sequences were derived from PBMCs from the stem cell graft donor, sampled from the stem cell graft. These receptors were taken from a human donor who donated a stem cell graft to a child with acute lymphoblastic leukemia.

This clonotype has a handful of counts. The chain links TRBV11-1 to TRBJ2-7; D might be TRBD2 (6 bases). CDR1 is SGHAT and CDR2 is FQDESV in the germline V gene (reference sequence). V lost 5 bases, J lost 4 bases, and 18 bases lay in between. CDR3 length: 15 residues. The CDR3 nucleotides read TGTGCCAGCAGCCGCCCTCAGCGGAGGGATTACGAGCAGTACTTC. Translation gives CASSRPQRRDYEQYF.

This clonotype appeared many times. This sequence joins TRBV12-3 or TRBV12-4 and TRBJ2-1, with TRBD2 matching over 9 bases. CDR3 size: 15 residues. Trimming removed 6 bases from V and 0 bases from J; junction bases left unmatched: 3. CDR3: CASSFSGSSYNEQFF. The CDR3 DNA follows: TGTGCCAGCAGCTTTAGCGGGAGCTCCTACAATGAGCAGTTCTTC.

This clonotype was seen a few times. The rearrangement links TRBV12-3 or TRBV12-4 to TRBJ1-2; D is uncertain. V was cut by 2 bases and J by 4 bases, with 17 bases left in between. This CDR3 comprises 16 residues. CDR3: CASSLSPRNRAYGYTF. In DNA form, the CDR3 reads TGTGCCAGCAGTTTATCCCCCCGGAACAGAGCCTATGGCTACACCTTC.

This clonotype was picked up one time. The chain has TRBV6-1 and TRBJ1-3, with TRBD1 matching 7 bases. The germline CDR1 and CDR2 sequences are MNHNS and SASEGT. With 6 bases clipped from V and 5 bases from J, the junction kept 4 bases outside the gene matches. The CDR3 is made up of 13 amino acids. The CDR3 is CASSRDRRNTIYF. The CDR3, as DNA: TGTGCCAGCAGCCGGGACAGAAGAAACACCATATATTTT.

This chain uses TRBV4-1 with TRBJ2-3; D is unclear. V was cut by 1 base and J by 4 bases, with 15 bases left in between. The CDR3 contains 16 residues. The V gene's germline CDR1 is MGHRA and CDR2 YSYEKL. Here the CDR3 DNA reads TGCGCCAGCAGCCAAGTGATATCCCTCACTTCAGATACGCAGTATTTT. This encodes CASSQVISLTSDTQYF.

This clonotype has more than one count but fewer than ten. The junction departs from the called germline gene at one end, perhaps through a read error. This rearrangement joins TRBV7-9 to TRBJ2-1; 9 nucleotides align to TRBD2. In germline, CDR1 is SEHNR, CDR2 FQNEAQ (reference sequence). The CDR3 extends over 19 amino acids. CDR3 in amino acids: CAGSAPAGGWPAFRNEQFF. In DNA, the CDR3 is TGTGCCGGCAGCGCCCCAGCGGGAGGATGGCCAGCCTTTCGGAATGAGCAGTTCTTC.

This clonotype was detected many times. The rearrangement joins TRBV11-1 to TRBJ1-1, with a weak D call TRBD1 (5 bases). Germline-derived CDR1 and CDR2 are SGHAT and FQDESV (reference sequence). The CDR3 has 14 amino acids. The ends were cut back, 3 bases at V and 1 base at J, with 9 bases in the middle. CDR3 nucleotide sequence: TGTGCCAGCAGCTTGACAGTCCAGAACACTGAAGCTTTCTTT. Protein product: CASSLTVQNTEAFF.

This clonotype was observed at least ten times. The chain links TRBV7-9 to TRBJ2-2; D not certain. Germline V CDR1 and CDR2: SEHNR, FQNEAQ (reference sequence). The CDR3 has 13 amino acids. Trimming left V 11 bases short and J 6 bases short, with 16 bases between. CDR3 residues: CALNDRGAGELFF. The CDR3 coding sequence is TGTGCCCTAAATGACCGAGGCGCCGGGGAGCTGTTTTTT.

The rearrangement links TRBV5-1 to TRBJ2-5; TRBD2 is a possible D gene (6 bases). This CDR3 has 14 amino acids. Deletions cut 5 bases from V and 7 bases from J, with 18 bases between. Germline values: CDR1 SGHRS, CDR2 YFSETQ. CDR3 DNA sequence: TGCGCCAGCAGGCGGGACGGTTCCAGTGGGACCCAGTACTTC. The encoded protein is CASRRDGSSGTQYF.

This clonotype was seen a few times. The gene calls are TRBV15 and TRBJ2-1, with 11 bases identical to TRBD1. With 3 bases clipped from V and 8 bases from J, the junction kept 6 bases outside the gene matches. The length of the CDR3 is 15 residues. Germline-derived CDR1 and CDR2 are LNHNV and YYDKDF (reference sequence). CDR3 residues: CATSRRTGGVDEQFF. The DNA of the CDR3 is TGTGCCACCAGCAGGCGGACAGGGGGCGTCGATGAGCAGTTCTTC.